This paragraph reports one TCR beta chain. The data belong to a study of control samples from healthy donors and cancer patients. TCRdb's table, derived via immunoSEQ multiplex PCR, lists solely in-frame clones and lacks some. The sample records about 120,000 clones, 80% to 90% being singletons. This TCR derives from a man aged 60 to 75 in good health. Sample: blood.

The CDR3 DNA follows: TGTGCCAGCAGCGTAGCCCCCGGCAGGGCGGCCGGGGAGCTGTTTTTT. Its translation: CASSVAPGRAAGELFF. V is TRBV9 and J is TRBJ2-2, with D perhaps matching TRBD1 (5 bases). Germline V gene data show CDR1 as SGDLS and CDR2 as YYNGEE. The CDR3 is 16 amino acids. V was trimmed by 0 bases and J by 6 bases, leaving 15 bases between them.